This T cell receptor (beta chain) was obtained from a study of CD8 T cells in Susac syndrome. An input of roughly 0.45 to 1 ug of RNA was subjected to reverse transcription using random hexamers. Amplification of TCR beta CDR3 across 54 Vbeta and 13 Jbeta was performed with immunoSEQ multiplex PCR. TCRdb itself ran the immunoSEQ multiplex PCR reads through MiXCR, one entry per CDR3 protein. Of some 300,000 distinct CDR3 sequences in the sample, about 91% were seen once. Sequencing targeted TCR beta in blood CD8+ and CD4+ T cells. V was trimmed by 5 bases and J by 4 bases, leaving 11 bases between them. This CDR3 has 13 residues. The germline V gene encodes CDR1 SEHNR and CDR2 FQNEAQ (reference sequence).

This TCR was sampled from a human donor with multiple sclerosis. Sequencing was done on a sample of CD8+ T cells from PBMCs. The J gene is TRBJ2-5, the V gene TRBV7-9, with D possibly being TRBD2 (5 bases). For the CDR3, the DNA is TGTGCCAGCAGCCCACGACGGGGAGAGACCCAGTACTTC. Translated: CASSPRRGETQYF.